The 20 T cell receptor beta chains below all came from one sample that was sequenced in a study of cytomegalovirus exposure and HLA in healthy donors. Vbeta (60) and Jbeta (13) primers were used in the PCR. Measured with immunoSEQ multiplex PCR; TCRdb has only the in-frame clones, and not every one. Counted here are under 40,000 clones, about 80% occurring once; the ten biggest clones make up roughly 6%. Sequencing used PBMCs. The receptors here all came from a male donor in good health and CMV-seronegative.

The gene calls are TRBV30 and TRBJ2-5; 8 bases align to TRBD1. Germline CDR1 reads GTSNPN; CDR2 reads SVGIG (reference sequence). CDR3 length: 13 residues. The DNA for the CDR3 is TGTGCTTCCAGGGACAGGAAAGAAGAGACCCAGTACTTC. Its protein product is CASRDRKEETQYF.

The CDR3 DNA is TGCGCCAGCAGCCATTCCCTCGGGAACACTGAAGCTTTCTTT. It codes for CASSHSLGNTEAFF. V is TRBV4-3 and J is TRBJ1-1, with D uncertain. The CDR3 extends over 14 amino acids. V lost 3 bases, J lost 1 base, and 9 bases lay in between. The germline CDR1 and CDR2 sequences are LGHNA and YSLEER.

This clone was seen a handful of times. The chain has TRBV5-4 and TRBJ1-2, with D uncertain. The V gene's germline CDR1 is SGHNT and CDR2 YYREEE (reference sequence). The CDR3 runs 13 residues. V lost 4 bases and J 3 bases, leaving 10 bases between the germline ends. CDR3 sequence reads: CASSIESDYGYTF. The DNA for the CDR3 is TGTGCCAGCAGCATCGAATCAGACTATGGCTACACCTTC.

The chain recombines TRBV4-1 with TRBJ2-1; 9 bases agree with TRBD1. V shed 1 base and J 15 bases; nucleotides not matched to a gene: 7. The CDR3 is made up of 13 amino acids. Germline V gene sequence: CDR1 MGHRA, CDR2 YSYEKL. CDR3 nucleotides: TGCGCCAGCAGCCAAGTAGGACAGGGGTTCTCGTTCTTC. Its protein product is CASSQVGQGFSFF.

The genes are TRBV6-5 and TRBJ1-1, with D hard to call. CDR3 length: 14 residues. Per germline, CDR1 MNHEY and CDR2 SVGAGI. The V end lost 5 bases, the J end lost 4 bases, and 14 bases lay between the germline ends. The CDR3 DNA reads TGTGCCAGCAGTCCCTCCCCTAAAAGCACTGAAGCTTTCTTT. As protein: CASSPSPKSTEAFF.

This chain joins TRBV4-3 and TRBJ2-3; D is perhaps TRBD2 (6 bases). This CDR3 comprises 13 residues. Germline-derived CDR1 and CDR2 are LGHNA and YSLEER. V was trimmed by 4 bases and J by 4 bases, leaving 9 bases between them. The CDR3 DNA reads TGCGCCAGCAGCCGGGAGGTCTCAGATACGCAGTATTTT. Its protein product is CASSREVSDTQYF.

The chain joins TRBV30 to TRBJ1-2; D uncertain. Trimming cost V 1 base and J 4 bases, with 7 bases left between them. CDR3 length equals 12 residues. Per the germline V gene, CDR1 is GTSNPN and CDR2 is SVGIG (reference sequence). CDR3 nucleotide sequence: TGTGCCTGGAGTGCCCACAGCTATGGCTACACCTTC. It codes for CAWSAHSYGYTF.

The chain employs TRBV18 and TRBJ1-1; no clear D gene. The CDR3 is made up of 15 amino acids. Germline V gene data show CDR1 as KGHSH and CDR2 as LQKENI. Trimming took off 0 bases at V and 2 bases at J, with 10 bases between the two ends. In DNA form, the CDR3 reads TGTGCCAGCTCACCACCGGTCAGGATAAACACTGAAGCTTTCTTT. Encoded protein: CASSPPVRINTEAFF.

This clone was counted a single time. V usage is TRBV5-1 and J usage is TRBJ2-1; 7 nucleotides line up with TRBD1. Germline V gene lookup returns CDR1 SGHRS and CDR2 YFSETQ. The CDR3 consists of 15 residues. The ends lost 5 bases at V and 0 bases at J; junction bases unmatched: 5. CDR3 bases: TGCGCCAGCAGTCAGCGACAGGGCTCCTACAATGAGCAGTTCTTC. Its protein is CASSQRQGSYNEQFF.

V is TRBV7-9 and J is TRBJ1-2; D is possibly TRBD1 (5 bases). This CDR3 region has 14 residues. Trimming cost V 5 bases and J 0 bases, with 10 bases left between them. CDR1 SEHNR and CDR2 FQNEAQ come from the germline V gene (reference sequence). CDR3 region: CASSRETANYGYTF. The CDR3, as DNA: TGTGCCAGCAGCCGGGAGACAGCTAACTATGGCTACACCTTC.

This clone was recorded a few times. This chain uses TRBV28 with TRBJ2-5; 8 positions agree with TRBD2. This CDR3 spans 13 amino acids. J gave up 5 bases and V 6 bases, and 5 bases lay outside the gene matches. Per germline, CDR1 MDHEN and CDR2 SYDVKM. The CDR3 loop reads CASRRAGDETQYF. Written as DNA, the CDR3 is TGTGCCAGCAGGCGAGCGGGAGATGAGACCCAGTACTTC.

The CDR3 is CASSWEDSTDTQYF. The CDR3 region has the DNA TGCGCCAGCAGCTGGGAGGACAGCACAGATACGCAGTATTTT. V gene TRBV5-1 combines with J gene TRBJ2-3, with D maybe TRBD2 (6 bases). CDR3 length: 14 amino acids. Trimming shortened V by 3 bases and J by 0 bases, and 8 bases separated the two germline ends. Germline V CDR1 and CDR2: SGHRS, YFSETQ. The complete variable domain, with remaining parts taken from reference TRBV5-1 and TRBJ2-3, reads KAGVTQTPRYLIKTRGQQVTLSCSPISGHRSVSWYQQTPGQGLQFLFEYFSETQRNKGNFPGRFSGRQFSNSRSEMNVSTLELGDSALYLCASSWEDSTDTQYFGPGTRLTVL.

The chain uses TRBV2 and TRBJ2-5; 10 positions agree with TRBD1. Trimming cost V 5 bases and J 5 bases; bases outside gene matches: 5. Germline V gives CDR1 SNHLY, CDR2 FYNNEI. CDR3 length: 14 residues. The CDR3 coding sequence is TGTGCCAGCAGTTCTGACAGGGGGCGGGAGACCCAGTACTTC. Encoded protein: CASSSDRGRETQYF.

The chain links TRBV30 to TRBJ1-1; TRBD1 might be the D (5 bases). This CDR3 region has 15 residues. V was clipped by 0 bases and J by 0 bases, with 11 bases between them. Germline CDR1 GTSNPN, CDR2 SVGIG (reference sequence). Written as DNA, the CDR3 is TGTGCCTGGAGTGTAGCGGGACGGATGAACACTGAAGCTTTCTTT. Protein: CAWSVAGRMNTEAFF.

J is TRBJ1-2 and V is TRBV30, with a possible D match to TRBD1 (6 bases). CDR1 and CDR2 from the germline V gene are GTSNPN and SVGIG (reference sequence). V was pared by 5 bases and J by 2 bases, with 9 bases between. The CDR3 is 12 amino acids. Here the CDR3 reads CAWEGGNYGYTF. The CDR3 DNA sequence: TGTGCCTGGGAGGGGGGGAACTATGGCTACACCTTC.

The rearrangement joins TRBV29-1 to TRBJ1-1, with D perhaps TRBD1 (5 bases). Germline V lookup: CDR1 SQVTM, CDR2 ANQGSEA. This CDR3 has 12 amino acids. The V gene lost 0 bases and the J gene lost 5 bases, with 7 bases spanning the gap. This CDR3 reads CSVEEGLTEAFF. The CDR3 bases are TGCAGCGTTGAAGAGGGGCTGACTGAAGCTTTCTTT.

The V call is TRBV11-2, the J call TRBJ2-5; 7 bases match TRBD2. This CDR3 comprises 16 residues. The germline gives CDR1 SGHAT, CDR2 FQNNGV. The J segment lost 4 bases and the V segment lost 6 bases, leaving 14 bases of the junction unmatched. The CDR3 DNA is TGTGCCAGCAGACCCTGGGGAGGGGTGCCCTTAGAGACCCAGTACTTC. The encoded protein is CASRPWGGVPLETQYF. Drawing the rest from reference TRBV11-2 and TRBJ2-5, the complete variable domain is EAGVAQSPRYKIIEKRQSVAFWCNPISGHATLYWYQQILGQGPKLLIQFQNNGVVDDSQLPKDRFSAERLKGVDSTLKIQPAKLEDSAVYLCASRPWGGVPLETQYFGPGTRLLVL.

The chain employs TRBV5-1 and TRBJ1-4, with a possible D match to TRBD1 (5 bases). V gave up 4 bases and J gave up 3 bases, with 13 bases separating them. Germline CDR1 reads SGHRS; CDR2 reads YFSETQ. The length of the CDR3 is 15 residues. For the CDR3, the DNA is TGCGCCAGCAGCGGGGGACGGAGGGCTAATGAAAAACTGTTTTTT. It specifies CASSGGRRANEKLFF. Filled out from reference TRBV5-1 and TRBJ1-4, the complete variable domain reads KAGVTQTPRYLIKTRGQQVTLSCSPISGHRSVSWYQQTPGQGLQFLFEYFSETQRNKGNFPGRFSGRQFSNSRSEMNVSTLELGDSALYLCASSGGRRANEKLFFGSGTQLSVL.

The V and J genes are TRBV5-1 and TRBJ2-7, with 7 bases matching TRBD1. The CDR3 length is 14 residues. Trimming took 3 bases from V and 2 from J; bases not matched to a gene: 5. CDR1 is SGHRS and CDR2 is YFSETQ in the germline V gene. The CDR3 is CASSWGTAPYEQYF. For the CDR3, the DNA is TGCGCCAGCAGCTGGGGGACAGCACCCTACGAGCAGTACTTC.

The chain recombines TRBV10-3 with TRBJ2-7; TRBD2 matches at 7 bases. With 1 base clipped from V and 0 bases from J, the junction kept 6 bases outside the gene matches. Germline-derived CDR1 and CDR2 are ENHRY and SYGVKD. The CDR3 consists of 16 residues. CDR3 nucleotide sequence: TGTGCCATCAGTGAGTTGAGGCGGGAGTACTCCTACGAGCAGTACTTC. Amino acid sequence: CAISELRREYSYEQYF.